These T cell receptor beta chains were read from a single sample in a study of shared clonotypes between healthy human individuals. Clones were sequenced by immunoSEQ multiplex PCR, and TCRdb holds only the in-frame ones, with some missing. The sample records more than 2,000,000 clones, approximately 90% being singletons. Sequencing was done on a sample of naive CD4+ T cells sorted from blood. Every receptor here comes from a man in his late teens or twenties in good health. Each CDR3 is given with its conserved first and last residue. A D gene is named only where the DNA matches it firmly. Clone size is shown for a subset of rows, as once, few, many or a class of expanded clone.

D gene: TRBD1; J gene: TRBJ1-2; clone size: few; V gene: TRBV7-2; CDR3 protein: CASSVRQGRGDGYTF; CDR3 DNA: TGTGCCAGCAGCGTAAGACAGGGAAGGGGGGATGGCTACACCTTC
D gene: NA; J gene: TRBJ1-1; clone size: NA; V gene: TRBV6-1; CDR3 protein: CASSERRGVRMNTEAFF; CDR3 DNA: TGTGCCAGCAGTGAACGCCGCGGTGTCAGAATGAACACTGAAGCTTTCTTT
D gene: NA; J gene: TRBJ2-2; clone size: NA; V gene: TRBV7-3; CDR3 protein: CASSLDRDTGELFF; CDR3 DNA: TGTGCCAGCAGCTTAGATCGGGACACCGGGGAGCTGTTTTTT
D gene: NA; J gene: TRBJ1-2; clone size: once; V gene: TRBV4-3; CDR3 protein: CASSQDPATNYGYTF; CDR3 DNA: TGCGCCAGCAGCCAAGATCCGGCCACTAACTATGGCTACACCTTC
D gene: TRBD2; J gene: TRBJ2-2; clone size: once; V gene: TRBV10-1; CDR3 protein: CASSELAGRTNTGELFF; CDR3 DNA: TGCGCCAGCAGTGAACTAGCGGGAAGAACGAACACCGGGGAGCTGTTTTTT
D gene: TRBD1; J gene: TRBJ2-5; clone size: NA; V gene: TRBV7-9; CDR3 protein: CASSLALRGHKGTQYF; CDR3 DNA: TGTGCCAGCAGCTTAGCTCTCAGGGGGCACAAGGGGACCCAGTACTTC
D gene: NA; J gene: TRBJ1-3; clone size: once; V gene: TRBV25-1; CDR3 protein: CASSRTTGNTIYF; CDR3 DNA: TGTGCCAGCAGTCGGACCACGGGAAACACCATATATTTT
D gene: TRBD1; J gene: TRBJ1-2; clone size: NA; V gene: TRBV18; CDR3 protein: CASSPSQGGITYGYTF; CDR3 DNA: TGTGCCAGCTCACCTTCACAGGGGGGGATCACCTATGGCTACACCTTC
D gene: NA; J gene: TRBJ1-4; clone size: few; V gene: TRBV7-9; CDR3 protein: CASSPSGTREKLFF; CDR3 DNA: TGTGCCAGCAGCCCGTCCGGGACCAGAGAAAAACTGTTTTTT
D gene: NA; J gene: TRBJ1-1; clone size: NA; V gene: TRBV7-2; CDR3 protein: CASLAGRWNTEAFF; CDR3 DNA: TGTGCCAGCCTCGCCGGCAGGTGGAACACTGAAGCTTTCTTT
D gene: NA; J gene: TRBJ1-5; clone size: NA; V gene: TRBV6-1; CDR3 protein: CASSDNRGVSSYSNQPQHF; CDR3 DNA: TGTGCCAGCAGTGACAATAGGGGGGTGAGTTCCTATAGCAATCAGCCCCAGCATTTT
D gene: NA; J gene: TRBJ2-7; clone size: NA; V gene: TRBV4-3; CDR3 protein: CASSQGKGNSYEQYF; CDR3 DNA: TGCGCCAGCAGCCAAGGGAAGGGCAACTCCTACGAGCAGTACTTC
D gene: NA; J gene: TRBJ2-7; clone size: NA; V gene: TRBV19; CDR3 protein: CASADRTYEQYF; CDR3 DNA: TGTGCCAGTGCTGACAGGACCTACGAGCAGTACTTC
D gene: NA; J gene: TRBJ1-2; clone size: NA; V gene: TRBV5-1; CDR3 protein: CASNRGGPGDGYTF; CDR3 DNA: TGCGCCAGCAACCGTGGGGGGCCCGGAGATGGCTACACCTTC
D gene: NA; J gene: TRBJ2-3; clone size: NA; V gene: TRBV11-3; CDR3 protein: CASSSGTGTQYF; CDR3 DNA: TGTGCCAGCAGCTCTGGGACTGGTACGCAGTATTTT
D gene: TRBD1; J gene: TRBJ1-2; clone size: NA; V gene: TRBV29-1; CDR3 protein: CSVEGTGDNYGYTF; CDR3 DNA: TGCAGCGTTGAAGGGACAGGGGATAACTATGGCTACACCTTC